The next 19 T cell receptor beta chains were all read from a single sample in a study of OX40 agonist ivuxolimab in advanced cancers. The method was immunoSEQ multiplex PCR; TCRdb's version includes in-frame clones alone and lacks a portion of them. This sample has approximately 40,000 clones, with approximately 92% found just once. The sample in question was CD4+ or CD8+ T cells sorted from blood, obtained in a trial of the OX40 agonist ivuxolimab. These receptors all come from an adult with an advanced solid tumor such as melanoma, head and neck, liver or kidney cancer.

The genes are TRBV27 and TRBJ1-4; D not certain. V was shortened by 3 bases and J by 8 bases, with 13 bases between the two germline ends. Per germline, CDR1 MNHEY and CDR2 SMNVEV (reference sequence). This CDR3 comprises 14 residues. This CDR3 is CASSLRLAPEKLFF. The CDR3 bases are TGTGCCAGCAGTTTGCGGCTAGCGCCCGAAAAACTGTTTTTT. The full variable domain, rest sourced from reference TRBV27 and TRBJ1-4, is EAQVTQNPRYLITVTGKKLTVTCSQNMNHEYMSWYRQDPGLGLRQIYYSMNVEVTDKGDVPEGYKVSRKEKRNFPLILESPSPNQTSLYFCASSLRLAPEKLFFGSGTQLSVL.

The rearrangement joins TRBV13 to TRBJ1-5, with D hard to call. Trimming took 3 bases from V and 4 from J, leaving 7 bases between them. Germline V gene sequence: CDR1 PRHDT, CDR2 FYEKMQ (reference sequence). This CDR3 contains 13 residues. This CDR3 is CASSFGLNQPQHF. The CDR3 DNA sequence: TGTGCCAGCAGCTTCGGCCTAAATCAGCCCCAGCATTTT.

V and J are TRBV28 and TRBJ1-5; 7 positions match TRBD1. The CDR3 contains 14 residues. Per germline, CDR1 MDHEN and CDR2 SYDVKM. After removal of 5 bases from V and 9 bases from J, the junction contained 10 bases not matched to a gene. The CDR3 protein is CASSPRDRRRPQHF. The CDR3 region has the DNA TGTGCCAGCAGTCCCCGGGACAGACGTCGGCCCCAGCATTTT.

The gene calls are TRBV10-3 and TRBJ2-3; no clear D gene. V was trimmed by 4 bases and J by 5 bases, leaving 13 bases between them. CDR1 and CDR2 from the germline V gene are ENHRY and SYGVKD. The CDR3 is made up of 14 amino acids. CDR3 region: CAISGPSVKDTQYF. DNA of the CDR3: TGTGCCATCAGTGGCCCCAGCGTGAAAGATACGCAGTATTTT.

The rearrangement joins TRBV2 to TRBJ1-1; D unclear. The V end was cut by 3 bases, the J end by 7 bases, with 3 bases between. CDR1 is SNHLY, CDR2 FYNNEI, per germline. This CDR3 spans 10 amino acids. CDR3 bases: TGTGCCAGCAGTGACGATGAAGCTTTCTTT. Residues: CASSDDEAFF.

The chain combines TRBV6-5 with TRBJ1-4; 8 nucleotides line up with TRBD1. Germline trimming cut 4 bases from V and 7 bases from J; bases unmatched to any gene: 8. The CDR3 runs 15 residues. Germline-derived CDR1 and CDR2 are MNHEY and SVGAGI. Here the CDR3 DNA reads TGTGCCAGCAGTTCTCGGACAGGGAATCGTGAAAAACTGTTTTTT. Its protein product is CASSSRTGNREKLFF.

In its sample, this clone was seen once. The rearrangement uses TRBV6-4 and TRBJ2-3, with TRBD2 identical over 8 bases. Looked up from germline, CDR1 is MRHNA and CDR2 is SNTAGT. This CDR3 is 14 amino acids long. The trim removed 3 bases at V and 2 bases at J, leaving 1 base unmatched. Written as DNA, the CDR3 is TGTGCCAGCAGTGAAGCGGGAGACACAGATACGCAGTATTTT. This sequence encodes CASSEAGDTDTQYF.

The chain recombines TRBV27 with TRBJ1-2; D gene unclear. Germline V gene lookup returns CDR1 MNHEY and CDR2 SMNVEV (reference sequence). Trimming pared 0 bases from V and 1 base from J, leaving 9 bases between. The CDR3 spans 15 residues. The CDR3 loop reads CASSLSRALNYGYTF. The CDR3 DNA follows: TGTGCCAGCAGTTTATCGAGGGCCCTTAACTATGGCTACACCTTC.

V usage is TRBV27 and J usage is TRBJ2-3; TRBD2 matches at 14 bases. Germline-derived CDR1 and CDR2 are MNHEY and SMNVEV (reference sequence). The V gene end was trimmed by 2 bases and the J gene end by 8 bases; junction bases not matched to a gene: 9. CDR3 size: 17 residues. CDR3 protein: CASSLRSTSGRAGTQYF. The CDR3 DNA is TGTGCCAGCAGTTTACGCTCGACTAGCGGGAGGGCCGGTACGCAGTATTTT.

The chain has TRBV7-9 and TRBJ1-2; 10 nucleotides match TRBD1. The germline gives CDR1 SEHNR, CDR2 FQNEAQ (reference sequence). The CDR3 extends over 14 amino acids. The J segment lost 7 bases and the V segment lost 5 bases, leaving 7 bases of the junction unmatched. The CDR3 DNA follows: TGTGCCAGCAGCGTTGGGACAGGGGAGAGTGGCTACACCTTC. This gives the protein CASSVGTGESGYTF.

The rearrangement links TRBV4-3 to TRBJ2-1; TRBD2 matches at 11 bases. V lost 5 bases to trimming and J lost 9 bases; unmatched junction nucleotides: 12. Looked up from germline, CDR1 is LGHNA and CDR2 is YSLEER. The CDR3 is 16 residues long. CDR3 nucleotides: TGCGCCAGCAGCTCCGGATCCGAACTAGCGGGAGTTGAGCAGTTCTTC. The encoded protein is CASSSGSELAGVEQFF.

This clone is medium-sized by share. This chain uses TRBV6-4 with TRBJ2-6; D is unresolved. The V end was cut by 2 bases, the J end by 3 bases, with 5 bases between. The CDR3 sequence is 14 residues long. Germline lookup yields CDR1 MRHNA and CDR2 SNTAGT. The CDR3 sequence is CASSDRFGANVLTF. CDR3 DNA: TGTGCCAGCAGTGACAGGTTTGGGGCCAACGTCCTGACTTTC.

This clone was counted once. V is TRBV28 and J is TRBJ1-5, with a tentative D call TRBD1 (5 bases). V gave up 3 bases and J gave up 2 bases, with 17 bases separating them. Germline V gene lookup returns CDR1 MDHEN and CDR2 SYDVKM. The CDR3 extends over 17 amino acids. The CDR3 bases are TGTGCCAGCAGTTTCGGGCAGGGACCCGTGGGCAATCAGCCCCAGCATTTT. Its translation is CASSFGQGPVGNQPQHF.

This chain links TRBV28 with TRBJ1-1; 10 nucleotides match TRBD1. Per germline, CDR1 MDHEN and CDR2 SYDVKM. The ends lost 6 bases at V and 4 bases at J; junction bases unmatched: 5. The CDR3 is made up of 14 amino acids. CDR3 region: CASSRQGASTEAFF. The CDR3 coding sequence is TGTGCCAGCAGCCGACAGGGGGCATCCACTGAAGCTTTCTTT.

The chain combines TRBV25-1 with TRBJ2-1; 7 bases align to TRBD1. The germline V gene encodes CDR1 MGHDK and CDR2 SYGVNS. The CDR3 is 16 amino acids. V was clipped by 1 base and J by 0 bases; unmatched bases: 3. DNA for the CDR3: TGTGCCAGCAGTGAATTTAGGACAGGCTCCTACAATGAGCAGTTCTTC. Amino acids: CASSEFRTGSYNEQFF.

The chain employs TRBV6-5 and TRBJ1-4; unclear D gene. The CDR3 spans 13 residues. The ends were cut back, 5 bases at V and 7 bases at J, with 11 bases in the middle. Germline lookup yields CDR1 MNHEY and CDR2 SVGAGI. For the CDR3, the DNA is TGTGCCAGCAGTCCCCGGGAGGGTGAAAAACTGTTTTTT. Its translation: CASSPREGEKLFF.

This clone came up once. This chain links TRBV5-6 with TRBJ2-7; D is perhaps TRBD1 (6 bases). Trimming stripped 4 bases from V and 2 bases from J, with 13 bases between. CDR3 length: 14 residues. The germline gives CDR1 SGHDT, CDR2 YYEEEE. The chain's CDR3 is CASSARTETYEQYF. In DNA, the CDR3 is TGTGCCAGCAGCGCCCGGACAGAGACCTACGAGCAGTACTTC.

The gene calls are TRBV2 and TRBJ1-1; D unclear. CDR3 length equals 11 residues. Germline assignment: CDR1 SNHLY and CDR2 FYNNEI. Trimming shortened V by 11 bases and J by 1 base, and 8 bases separated the two germline ends. CDR3 loop: CAGKTNTEAFF. For the CDR3, the DNA is TGTGCCGGCAAGACGAACACTGAAGCTTTCTTT. Combining the CDR3 with reference TRBV2 and TRBJ1-1 gives the whole variable domain EPEVTQTPSHQVTQMGQEVILRCVPISNHLYFYWYRQILGQKVEFLVSFYNNEISEKSEIFDDQFSVERPDGSNFTLKIRSTKLEDSAMYFCAGKTNTEAFFGQGTRLTVV.

The CDR3 here is CASSQSEGLSEQYF. The DNA of the CDR3 is TGTGCCAGCAGCCAATCGGAGGGCCTCTCTGAGCAGTACTTC. The chain carries TRBV4-2 and TRBJ2-5; D might be TRBD2 (6 bases). The CDR3 loop spans 14 amino acids. Germline V gene lookup returns CDR1 LGHNA and CDR2 YNFKEQ. The V and J ends lost 2 bases and 11 bases respectively, with 18 bases between them.